This T cell receptor (beta chain) was captured in a study of CDR3 diversity in severe acne. This clonotype occurred many times. From the PCR reads, TCRdb called clonotypes with MiXCR, one entry per CDR3 protein. The sample lists some 84,000 distinct CDR3 sequences, approximately 51% occurring once. Germline values: CDR1 LGHNT, CDR2 FRNRAP. CDR3 size: 16 residues. After removal of 1 base from V and 3 bases from J, the junction contained 4 bases not matched to a gene. The clonotype originates from a male donor in good health, without acne. The genes are TRBV12-5 and TRBJ2-1; 9 bases map to TRBD2. Sequenced: blood. CDR3 loop: CASGLGLAEGYNEQFF. CDR3 in DNA: TGTGCTAGTGGTTTGGGACTAGCGGAGGGCTACAATGAGCAGTTCTTC.